This TCR beta chain was sequenced in a study of Ad26.COV2.S vaccination and SARS-CoV-2 variants. This sample's treatment: roughly 19 received Ad26.COV2.S at low or high dose, single or two shots; 5 received placebo; per-sample allocation not given. Samples analyzed were those drawn on day 63 after the first vaccine or placebo injection. The CDR3 length is 17 residues. Libraries were prepared by immunoSEQ multiplex PCR; TCRdb keeps only in-frame clonotypes and omits some of them. The sample yields approximately 350,000 clones, over 75% seen once. The sequence was obtained from a person between 18 and 65 years old who received the Ad26.COV2.S COVID-19 vaccine or a placebo. Specimen: peripheral blood, collected in a trial of Ad26.COV2.S vaccine versus placebo. The rearrangement links TRBV21-1 to TRBJ2-1. TRBV21-1 is termed a pseudogene. The CDR3 spells CASSQREGQSGGNEQFF. Here the CDR3 DNA reads TGTGCCAGCAGCCAAAGGGAGGGACAGTCAGGGGGAAATGAGCAGTTCTTC.